This is a list of T cell receptor beta chains from one sample in a study of blood T cells in healthy people across ages. TCRdb used MiXCR to reprocess the 5' RACE reads, holding one entry per CDR3 protein. The sample comprises 1.5 million to 2 million distinct CDR3 sequences, roughly two fifths of which are singletons, and around 23% rests with the top ten. Specimen: blood. The receptors derive from a human donor in good health. CDR3s include the opening cysteine and the closing phenylalanine or tryptophan. D genes are given only for firm matches. Not every row has a clone size; where given, it reads once, few, many or a size class.

clone_size d_call j_call v_call cdr3_aa cdr3_nt
. TRBD1 TRBJ2-3 TRBV9 CASSVIPGQGPPDTQYF TGTGCCAGCAGCGTCATCCCAGGACAGGGGCCTCCAGATACGCAGTATTTT
few . TRBJ2-1 TRBV12-3/TRBV12-4 CASRRRGTYNEQFF TGTGCCAGCAGGAGGAGGGGAACCTACAATGAGCAGTTCTTC
. TRBD2 TRBJ2-2 TRBV6-2/TRBV6-3 CASSYVLAGVAGELFF TGTGCCAGCAGTTACGTCCTAGCGGGGGTCGCCGGGGAGCTGTTTTTT
. . TRBJ1-4 TRBV6-5 CASSYSTRGLEKLFF TGTGCCAGCAGTTACTCGACTAGGGGGTTAGAAAAACTGTTTTTT
. . TRBJ1-5 TRBV7-2 CASSRAGSDQPQHF TGTGCCAGCAGCCGAGCCGGGTCCGATCAGCCCCAGCATTTT
. . TRBJ2-7 TRBV7-2 CASSPLGRDNEQYF TGTGCCAGCAGCCCCCTGGGCAGGGACAACGAGCAGTACTTC
. TRBD1 TRBJ1-1 TRBV29-1 CSVVSTGPRTEAFF TGCAGCGTTGTATCGACAGGGCCGCGCACTGAAGCTTTCTTT
. . TRBJ2-1 TRBV7-3 CTSSLMGTFYNEQFF TGTACCAGCAGTCTTATGGGGACATTCTACAATGAGCAGTTCTTC
. TRBD1 TRBJ2-7 TRBV9 CARTGRGTGPYEQYF TGTGCCAGGACTGGACGCGGGACAGGGCCCTACGAGCAGTACTTC
few . TRBJ1-1 TRBV5-5 CASSLLGSDTEAFF TGTGCCAGCAGCTTGTTGGGGTCGGACACTGAAGCTTTCTTT
. . TRBJ2-5 TRBV15 CATSREREPGKETQYF TGTGCCACCAGCAGAGAGCGGGAACCAGGGAAAGAGACCCAGTACTTC
few TRBD2 TRBJ2-3 TRBV4-1 CASSQVLAGRYTDTQYF TGCGCCAGCAGCCAAGTTCTAGCGGGGCGCTACACAGATACGCAGTATTTT
. . TRBJ2-5 TRBV4-2 CASSQEAGLREETQYF TGTGCCAGCAGCCAAGAGGCGGGACTCCGGGAAGAGACCCAGTACTTC
. . TRBJ1-4 TRBV4-2 CASSRSQVRVDNEKLFF TGTGCCAGCAGCCGCTCTCAAGTCAGGGTAGATAATGAAAAACTGTTTTTT
. . TRBJ1-3 TRBV4-3 CASSQDYEGSSGNTIYF TGCGCCAGCAGCCAAGATTACGAGGGCAGCTCTGGAAACACCATATATTTT
. . TRBJ2-3 TRBV2 CASSDGRTTDTDTQYF TGTGCCAGCAGTGATGGCCGGACTACCGACACAGATACGCAGTATTTT
many . TRBJ2-7 TRBV7-6 CASSHAGDGTSYEQYF TGTGCCAGCAGCCACGCTGGGGACGGAACCTCCTACGAGCAGTACTTC
. . TRBJ1-1 TRBV29-1 CSVGGAEKAAFF TGCAGCGTTGGGGGAGCGGAAAAGGCAGCTTTCTTT
. TRBD2 TRBJ2-1 TRBV6-5 CASCPTSGSINEQFF TGTGCCAGCTGTCCCACTAGCGGTTCGATCAATGAGCAGTTCTTC
few . TRBJ2-3 TRBV6-5 CASSSSIPDTQYF TGTGCCAGCAGTTCGAGTATCCCAGATACGCAGTATTTT
. . TRBJ1-1 TRBV5-5 CASSLRVSQETEAFF TGTGCCAGCAGCTTGAGGGTATCGCAGGAGACTGAAGCTTTCTTT
. . TRBJ2-1 TRBV3-1 CASSQDMESSYNEQFF TGTGCCAGCAGCCAAGATATGGAGAGCTCCTACAATGAGCAGTTCTTC
few . TRBJ1-2 TRBV27 CASSLSVRGRGYTF TGTGCCAGCAGTTTATCAGTAAGGGGACGCGGCTACACCTTC
few . TRBJ1-5 TRBV2 CASRMVGVGQPQHF TGTGCCAGCAGGATGGTAGGGGTAGGGCAGCCCCAGCATTTT
. . TRBJ2-7 TRBV6-5 CTSSLDRNYEQYF TGTACCAGCAGTTTGGACCGAAACTACGAGCAGTACTTC
few . TRBJ1-2 TRBV20-1 CSAGGRARGSNGYTF TGCAGTGCTGGGGGTAGGGCCAGGGGATCGAATGGCTACACCTTC
few . TRBJ1-2 TRBV6-2/TRBV6-3 CASTPGQVGGYTF TGTGCCAGCACCCCGGGGCAGGTTGGAGGCTACACCTTC
. . TRBJ2-5 TRBV20-1 CSGERDGYPETQYF TGCAGTGGCGAACGGGACGGATACCCAGAGACCCAGTACTTC
. . TRBJ1-2 TRBV29-1 CSVAVSNYGYTF TGCAGCGTTGCAGTGTCAAACTATGGCTACACCTTC
. TRBD1 TRBJ2-1 TRBV15 CATSTRGGAGNEQFF TGTGCCACCAGCACAAGAGGGGGCGCGGGCAATGAGCAGTTCTTC
. . TRBJ1-3 TRBV6-1 CASSPRGGLGNTIYF TGTGCCAGCAGTCCAAGAGGGGGGCTTGGAAACACCATATATTTT
. TRBD2 TRBJ2-7 TRBV7-9 CASSQVGGLAGNEQYF TGTGCCAGCAGCCAGGTCGGGGGACTAGCGGGCAATGAGCAGTACTTC
. . TRBJ1-2 TRBV4-3 CASSQDFGGRPVGYTF TGCGCCAGCAGCCAAGATTTTGGGGGGCGCCCCGTTGGCTACACCTTC
. . TRBJ2-1 TRBV28 CASSLPGASNEQFF TGTGCCAGCAGTCTCCCCGGGGCTAGCAATGAGCAGTTCTTC
few . TRBJ2-7 TRBV24-1 CATSDSYSGPPYEQYF TGTGCCACCAGTGATTCTTATTCGGGACCTCCCTACGAGCAGTACTTC
few . TRBJ2-1 TRBV20-1 CSATESGRPNEQFF TGCAGTGCTACGGAATCGGGTAGGCCGAATGAGCAGTTCTTC
. . TRBJ2-7 TRBV6-1 CASKPGLSSYEQYF TGTGCCAGCAAACCGGGCTTAAGCTCCTACGAGCAGTACTTC
. . TRBJ2-1 TRBV27 CASSPRTGRGHNEQFF TGTGCCAGCAGTCCGAGGACAGGGAGGGGGCACAATGAGCAGTTCTTC
. TRBD1 TRBJ1-2 TRBV7-2 CASPQGDYNYGYTF TGTGCCAGTCCCCAGGGGGATTACAACTATGGCTACACCTTC
few . TRBJ2-1 TRBV7-2 CASSLGVGYNEQFF TGTGCCAGCAGCTTAGGGGTGGGTTACAATGAGCAGTTCTTC
. TRBD1 TRBJ2-1 TRBV30 CAWDVDPPGQGNEQFF TGTGCCTGGGACGTCGACCCCCCGGGACAGGGGAATGAGCAGTTCTTC
. TRBD1 TRBJ2-4 TRBV7-2 CASSRTGSDNQPQYF TGTGCCAGCAGCCGGACAGGGTCGGACAATCAGCCCCAGTACTTC
once TRBD1 TRBJ2-5 TRBV5-1 CASSRDRGQDQESQYF TGCGCCAGCAGCAGGGACAGGGGCCAAGACCAAGAGAGCCAGTACTTC
. TRBD2 TRBJ2-1 TRBV28 CATTSWEGESSYNEQFF TGTGCCACTACTTCATGGGAGGGCGAAAGCTCCTACAATGAGCAGTTCTTC
. . TRBJ2-3 TRBV15 CATSRDQLKPSDTQYF TGTGCCACCAGCAGAGATCAATTGAAACCATCAGATACGCAGTATTTT
few . TRBJ2-3 TRBV7-7 CASSPVGGRDTQYF TGTGCCAGCAGCCCAGTCGGGGGGCGGGATACGCAGTATTTT
few . TRBJ1-2 TRBV4-2 CASSQEAQVMNYGYTF TGTGCCAGCAGCCAAGAAGCACAGGTGATGAACTATGGCTACACCTTC
. . TRBJ1-3 TRBV6-1 CASSDGGLVNTIYF TGTGCCAGCAGTGATGGGGGCTTGGTAAACACCATATATTTT
. . TRBJ2-3 TRBV20-1 CSAGDHTDTQYF TGCAGCGCCGGGGACCACACAGATACGCAGTATTTT
few TRBD1 TRBJ2-7 TRBV9 CASSAWGQTEQYF TGTGCCAGCAGCGCTTGGGGACAGACGGAGCAGTACTTC
. TRBD2 TRBJ2-5 TRBV20-1 CSAREGGFRETQYF TGCAGTGCTAGAGAGGGAGGGTTTAGGGAGACCCAGTACTTC
. TRBD1 TRBJ1-1 TRBV12-5 CASGFGTEDTHTEAFF TGTGCTAGTGGTTTCGGGACAGAGGATACGCACACTGAAGCTTTCTTT
. . TRBJ2-1 TRBV5-8 CASSFGQRKQFF TGTGCCAGCAGCTTTGGGCAACGGAAGCAGTTCTTC
. . TRBJ2-1 TRBV25-1 CASSESEGMKEQFF TGTGCCAGCAGTGAATCGGAGGGAATGAAGGAGCAGTTCTTC
many . TRBJ2-1 TRBV2 CASRGINEQFF TGTGCCAGCAGGGGGATCAATGAGCAGTTCTTC
. . TRBJ2-3 TRBV5-6 CASSRGPVSTDTQYF TGTGCCAGCAGCCGGGGACCCGTGAGCACAGATACGCAGTATTTT
. . TRBJ2-3 TRBV7-9 CASSFQHTNTDTQYF TGTGCCAGCAGTTTTCAACACACCAATACAGATACGCAGTATTTT
few . TRBJ2-7 TRBV7-2 CASSTVGGDYEQYF TGTGCCAGCAGCACCGTTGGGGGAGACTACGAGCAGTACTTC
. . TRBJ2-1 TRBV29-1 CSVVSHVELTYEQFF TGCAGCGTTGTAAGCCACGTCGAATTAACCTACGAGCAGTTCTTC